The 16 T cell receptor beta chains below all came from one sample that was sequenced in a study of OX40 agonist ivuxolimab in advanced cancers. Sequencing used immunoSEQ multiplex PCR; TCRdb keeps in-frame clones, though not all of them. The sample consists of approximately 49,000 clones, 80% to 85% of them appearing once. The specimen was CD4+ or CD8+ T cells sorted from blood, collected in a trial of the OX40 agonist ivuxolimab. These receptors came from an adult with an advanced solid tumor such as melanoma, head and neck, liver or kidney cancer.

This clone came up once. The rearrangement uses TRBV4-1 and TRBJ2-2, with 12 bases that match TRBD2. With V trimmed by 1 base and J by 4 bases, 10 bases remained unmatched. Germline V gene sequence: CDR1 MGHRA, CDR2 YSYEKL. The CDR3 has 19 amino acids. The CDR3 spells CASSQGGASGRASTGELFF. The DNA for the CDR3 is TGCGCCAGCAGCCAAGGGGGGGCTAGCGGGAGGGCCTCCACCGGGGAGCTGTTTTTT.

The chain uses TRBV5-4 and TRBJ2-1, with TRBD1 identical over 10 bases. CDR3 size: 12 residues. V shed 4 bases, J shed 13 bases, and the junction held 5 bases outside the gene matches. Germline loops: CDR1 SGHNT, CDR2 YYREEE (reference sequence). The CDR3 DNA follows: TGTGCCAGCAGCCCCGGACAGGGGGGACAGTTCTTC. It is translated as CASSPGQGGQFF.

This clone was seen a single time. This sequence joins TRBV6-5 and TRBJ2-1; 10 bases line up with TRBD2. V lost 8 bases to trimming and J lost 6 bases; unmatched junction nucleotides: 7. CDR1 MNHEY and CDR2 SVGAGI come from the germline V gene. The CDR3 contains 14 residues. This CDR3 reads CASESGRASNEQFF. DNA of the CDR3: TGTGCCAGCGAGAGCGGGAGGGCCTCCAATGAGCAGTTCTTC.

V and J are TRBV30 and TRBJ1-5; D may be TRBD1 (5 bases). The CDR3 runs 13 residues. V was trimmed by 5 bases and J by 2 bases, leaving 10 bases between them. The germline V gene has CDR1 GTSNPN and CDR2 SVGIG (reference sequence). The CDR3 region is CAWAGTGNQPQHF. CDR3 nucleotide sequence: TGTGCCTGGGCCGGGACGGGCAATCAGCCCCAGCATTTT. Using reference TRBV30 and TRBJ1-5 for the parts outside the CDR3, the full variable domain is SQTIHQWPATLVQPVGSPLSLECTVEGTSNPNLYWYRQAAGRGLQLLFYSVGIGQISSEVPQNLSASRPQDRQFILSSKKLLLSDSGFYLCAWAGTGNQPQHFGDGTRLSIL.

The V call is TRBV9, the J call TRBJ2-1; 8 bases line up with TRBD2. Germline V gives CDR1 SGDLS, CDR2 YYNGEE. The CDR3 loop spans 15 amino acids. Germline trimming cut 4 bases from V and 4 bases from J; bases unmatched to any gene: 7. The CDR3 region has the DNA TGTGCCAGCAGCCCCATAAGCGGGGGTTACAATGAGCAGTTCTTC. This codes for CASSPISGGYNEQFF.

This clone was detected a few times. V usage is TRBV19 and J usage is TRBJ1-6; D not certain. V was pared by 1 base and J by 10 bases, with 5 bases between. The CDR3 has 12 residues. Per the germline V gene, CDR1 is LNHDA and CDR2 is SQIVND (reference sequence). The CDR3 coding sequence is TGTGCCAGTAGTATAGGAGAATCACCCCTCCACTTT. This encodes CASSIGESPLHF.

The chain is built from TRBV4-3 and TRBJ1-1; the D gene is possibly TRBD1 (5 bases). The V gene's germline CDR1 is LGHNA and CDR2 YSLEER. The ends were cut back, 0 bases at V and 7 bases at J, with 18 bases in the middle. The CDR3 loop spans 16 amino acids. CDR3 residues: CASSQEEGQAGIEAFF. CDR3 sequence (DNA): TGCGCCAGCAGCCAAGAGGAGGGGCAGGCCGGGATTGAAGCTTTCTTT.

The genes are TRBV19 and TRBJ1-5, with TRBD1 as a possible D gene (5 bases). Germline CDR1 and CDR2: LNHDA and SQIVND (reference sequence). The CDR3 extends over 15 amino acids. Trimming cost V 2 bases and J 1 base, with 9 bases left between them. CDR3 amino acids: CASSIQGGSNQPQHF. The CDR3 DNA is TGTGCCAGTAGTATACAGGGAGGGAGCAATCAGCCCCAGCATTTT.

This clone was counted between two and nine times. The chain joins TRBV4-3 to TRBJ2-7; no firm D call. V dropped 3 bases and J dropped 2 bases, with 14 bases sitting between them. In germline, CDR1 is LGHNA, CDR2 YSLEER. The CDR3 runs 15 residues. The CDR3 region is CASSHYGNTAYEQYF. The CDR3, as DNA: TGCGCCAGCAGCCATTACGGTAACACCGCCTACGAGCAGTACTTC.

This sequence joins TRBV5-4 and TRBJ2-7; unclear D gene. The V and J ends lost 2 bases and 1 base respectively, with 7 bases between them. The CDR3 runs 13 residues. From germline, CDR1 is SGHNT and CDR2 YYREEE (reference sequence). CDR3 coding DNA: TGTGCCAGCAGCTTAGACAATTCCTACGAGCAGTACTTC. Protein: CASSLDNSYEQYF.

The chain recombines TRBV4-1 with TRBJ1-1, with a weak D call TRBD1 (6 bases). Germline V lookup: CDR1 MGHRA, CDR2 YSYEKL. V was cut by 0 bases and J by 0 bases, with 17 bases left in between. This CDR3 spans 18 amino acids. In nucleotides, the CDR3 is TGCGCCAGCAGCCAAGATGGACAGTGGGTTTTAATGAACACTGAAGCTTTCTTT. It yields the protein CASSQDGQWVLMNTEAFF.

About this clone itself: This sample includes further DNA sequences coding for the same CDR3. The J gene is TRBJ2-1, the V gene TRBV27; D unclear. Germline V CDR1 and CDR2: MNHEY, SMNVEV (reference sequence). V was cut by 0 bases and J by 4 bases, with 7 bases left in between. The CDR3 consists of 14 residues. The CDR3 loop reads CASSLSRSYNEQFF. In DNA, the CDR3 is TGTGCCAGCAGTTTATCACGCAGTTACAATGAGCAGTTCTTC.

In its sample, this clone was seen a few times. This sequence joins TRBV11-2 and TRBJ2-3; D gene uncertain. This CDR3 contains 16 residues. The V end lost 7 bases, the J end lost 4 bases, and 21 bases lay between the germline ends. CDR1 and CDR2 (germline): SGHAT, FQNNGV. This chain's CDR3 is CASTPGTLVASDTQYF. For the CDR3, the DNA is TGTGCCAGCACCCCAGGTACCCTCGTCGCCTCAGATACGCAGTATTTT.

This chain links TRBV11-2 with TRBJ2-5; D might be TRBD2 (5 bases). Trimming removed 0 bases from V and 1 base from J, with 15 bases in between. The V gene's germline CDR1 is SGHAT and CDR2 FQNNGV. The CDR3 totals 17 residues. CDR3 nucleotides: TGTGCCAGCAGCTTAGATCTAACGAGGGCCCCCCAAGAGACCCAGTACTTC. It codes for CASSLDLTRAPQETQYF.

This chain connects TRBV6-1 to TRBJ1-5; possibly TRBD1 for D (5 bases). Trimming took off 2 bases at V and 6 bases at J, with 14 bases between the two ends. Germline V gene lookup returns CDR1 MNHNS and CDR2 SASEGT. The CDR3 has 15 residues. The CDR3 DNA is TGTGCCAGCAGTGAATGGCCAGGGAGCGGTCAGCCCCAGCATTTT. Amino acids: CASSEWPGSGQPQHF.

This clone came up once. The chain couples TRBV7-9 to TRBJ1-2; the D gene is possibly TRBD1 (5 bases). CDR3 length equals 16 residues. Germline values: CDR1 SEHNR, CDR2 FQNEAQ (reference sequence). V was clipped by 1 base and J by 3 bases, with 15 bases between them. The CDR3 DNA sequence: TGTGCCAGCAGCTTAGAAGTTAGGGGATTTCACTATGGCTACACCTTC. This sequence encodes CASSLEVRGFHYGYTF. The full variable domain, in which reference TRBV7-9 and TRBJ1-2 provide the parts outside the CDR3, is DTGVSQNPRHKITKRGQNVTFRCDPISEHNRLYWYRQTLGQGPEFLTYFQNEAQLEKSRLLSDRFSAERPKGSFSTLEIQRTEQGDSAMYLCASSLEVRGFHYGYTFGSGTRLTVV.